This T cell receptor (beta chain) was retrieved from a study of beta chain features in type 1 diabetes. Overall study context: The examined sorted cells totaled some 99 million across samples. General study points: Insertion counts at VDJ junctions were lower in type 1 diabetes patients, who also showed more deletions there. There was a possibility that cDNA sequencing over-represented cells with high TCR expression. Within each of all four CD4+ subsets, Type 1 diabetes patients had TCRB CDR3s that were moderately but significantly shorter.

The CDR3 loop spans 15 amino acids. Looked up from germline, CDR1 is LGHNA and CDR2 is YNFKEQ. Trimming took off 10 bases at V and 0 bases at J, with 18 bases between the two ends. TCRB transcripts that were expressed got sequenced, as all of the isolated RNA had been reverse transcribed. Sequenced by immunoSEQ multiplex PCR; TCRdb stores in-frame clones only, minus some. Among hundreds of thousands of clones listed, roughly 12% were seen once. In this sample, this clone turned up a few times. The antigen remains undetermined. Cells sorted by CD45RO/CCR7/CD25/CD127/CD95/CD27 comprised CD4+ naive, central memory, regulatory and stem cell-like memory cells.

The TCR was taken from a man between 18 and 29 years old with type 1 diabetes. Sample: naive CD4+ T cells from blood. This chain connects TRBV4-2 to TRBJ1-2; weak D call: TRBD1 (5 bases). CDR3 nucleotides: TGTGCCACCTCCTCCGGTGGGGGGTCTAACTATGGCTACACCTTC. It yields the protein CATSSGGGSNYGYTF.